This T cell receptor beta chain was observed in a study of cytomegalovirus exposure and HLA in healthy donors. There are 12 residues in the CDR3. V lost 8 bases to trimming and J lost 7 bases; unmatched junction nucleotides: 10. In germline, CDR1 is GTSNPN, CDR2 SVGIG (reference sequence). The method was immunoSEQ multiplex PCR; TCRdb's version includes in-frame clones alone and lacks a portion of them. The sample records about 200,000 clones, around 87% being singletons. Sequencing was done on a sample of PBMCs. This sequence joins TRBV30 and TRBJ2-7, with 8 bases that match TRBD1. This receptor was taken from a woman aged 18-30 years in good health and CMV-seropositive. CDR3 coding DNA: TGTGCCCTCGGCACAGGGGGTGTAGAGCAGTACTTC. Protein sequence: CALGTGGVEQYF.